The present T cell receptor beta chain was sequenced within a study of blood T cell repertoires in COVID-19. Germline-derived CDR1 and CDR2 are SGHDT and YYEEEE. The CDR3 is 15 amino acids. J lost 4 bases, V lost 5 bases, and 5 bases had no gene match. Assay used: immunoSEQ multiplex PCR; TCRdb lists only in-frame clones, some missing. The data show about 240,000 clones, roughly four fifths seen once. Sequencing input: peripheral blood. This clonotype was sampled from a woman aged 18-29 years with acute or convalescent COVID-19. V and J are TRBV5-6 and TRBJ2-6, with 8 bases matching TRBD1. The CDR3 loop reads CASRPQGGGANVLTF. For the CDR3, the DNA is TGTGCCAGCAGACCACAGGGGGGCGGGGCCAACGTCCTGACTTTC.